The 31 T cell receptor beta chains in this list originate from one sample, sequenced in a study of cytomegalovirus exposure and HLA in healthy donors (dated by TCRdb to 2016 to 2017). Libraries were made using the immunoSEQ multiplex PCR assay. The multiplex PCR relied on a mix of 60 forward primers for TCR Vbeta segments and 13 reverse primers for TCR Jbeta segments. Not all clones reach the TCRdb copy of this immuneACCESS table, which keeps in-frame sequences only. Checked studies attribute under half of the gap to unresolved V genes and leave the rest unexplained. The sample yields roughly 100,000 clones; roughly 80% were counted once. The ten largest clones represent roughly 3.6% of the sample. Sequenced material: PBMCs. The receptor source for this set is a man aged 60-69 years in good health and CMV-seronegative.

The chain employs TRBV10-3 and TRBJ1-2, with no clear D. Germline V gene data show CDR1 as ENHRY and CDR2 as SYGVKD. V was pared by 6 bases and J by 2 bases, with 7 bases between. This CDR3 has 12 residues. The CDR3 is CAIRGGNYGYTF. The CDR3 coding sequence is TGTGCCATCAGGGGCGGGAACTATGGCTACACCTTC.

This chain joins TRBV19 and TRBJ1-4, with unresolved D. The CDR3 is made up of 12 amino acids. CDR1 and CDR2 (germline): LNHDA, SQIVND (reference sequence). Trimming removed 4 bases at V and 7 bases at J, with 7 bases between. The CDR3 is CASSKRFEKLFF. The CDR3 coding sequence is TGTGCCAGTAGTAAGAGATTTGAAAAACTGTTTTTT. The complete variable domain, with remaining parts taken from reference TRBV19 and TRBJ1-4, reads DGGITQSPKYLFRKEGQNVTLSCEQNLNHDAMYWYRQDPGQGLRLIYYSQIVNDFQKGDIAEGYSVSREKKESFPLTVTSAQKNPTAFYLCASSKRFEKLFFGSGTQLSVL.

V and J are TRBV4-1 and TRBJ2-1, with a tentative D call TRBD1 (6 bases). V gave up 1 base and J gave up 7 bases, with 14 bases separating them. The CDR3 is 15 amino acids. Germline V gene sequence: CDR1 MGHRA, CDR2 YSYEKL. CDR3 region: CASSQVWGPENEQFF. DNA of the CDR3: TGCGCCAGCAGCCAAGTATGGGGGCCGGAAAATGAGCAGTTCTTC.

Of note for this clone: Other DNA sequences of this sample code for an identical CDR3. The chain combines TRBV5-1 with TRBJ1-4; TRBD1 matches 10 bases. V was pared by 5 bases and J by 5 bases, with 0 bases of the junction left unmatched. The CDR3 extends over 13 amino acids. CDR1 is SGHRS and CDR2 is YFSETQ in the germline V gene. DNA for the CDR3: TGCGCCAGCAGGACAGGGGGCAATGAAAAACTGTTTTTT. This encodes CASRTGGNEKLFF.

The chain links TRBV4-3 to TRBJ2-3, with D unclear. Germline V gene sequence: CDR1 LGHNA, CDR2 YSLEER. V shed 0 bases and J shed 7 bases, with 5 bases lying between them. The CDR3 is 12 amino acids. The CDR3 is CASSQDAYTQYF. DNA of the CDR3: TGCGCCAGCAGCCAAGACGCGTATACGCAGTATTTT.

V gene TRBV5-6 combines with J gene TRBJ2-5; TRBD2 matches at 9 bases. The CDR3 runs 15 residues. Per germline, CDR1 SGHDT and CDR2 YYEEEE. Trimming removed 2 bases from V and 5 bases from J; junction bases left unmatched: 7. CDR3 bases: TGTGCCAGCAGCTTAAGCGGGGGGCAGTGGGAGACCCAGTACTTC. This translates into CASSLSGGQWETQYF.

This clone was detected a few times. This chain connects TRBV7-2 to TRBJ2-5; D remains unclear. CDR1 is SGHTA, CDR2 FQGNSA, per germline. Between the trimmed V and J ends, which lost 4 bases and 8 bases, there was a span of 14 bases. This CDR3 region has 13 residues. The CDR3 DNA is TGTGCCAGCAGCTCCCCCACTATTCGAACCCAGTACTTC. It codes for CASSSPTIRTQYF.

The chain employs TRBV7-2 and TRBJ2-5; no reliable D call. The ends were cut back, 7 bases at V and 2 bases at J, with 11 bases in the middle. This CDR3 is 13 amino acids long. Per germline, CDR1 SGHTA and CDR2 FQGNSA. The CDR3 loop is CASTPAWQETQYF. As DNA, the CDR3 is TGTGCCAGCACCCCCGCGTGGCAAGAGACCCAGTACTTC.

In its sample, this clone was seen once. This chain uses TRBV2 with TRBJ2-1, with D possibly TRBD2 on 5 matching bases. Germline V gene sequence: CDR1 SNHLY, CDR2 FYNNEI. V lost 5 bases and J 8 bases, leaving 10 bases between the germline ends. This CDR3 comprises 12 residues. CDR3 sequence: CASSSDSHEQFF. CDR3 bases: TGTGCCAGCAGTTCGGACTCCCATGAGCAGTTCTTC. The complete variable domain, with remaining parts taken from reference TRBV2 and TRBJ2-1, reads EPEVTQTPSHQVTQMGQEVILRCVPISNHLYFYWYRQILGQKVEFLVSFYNNEISEKSEIFDDQFSVERPDGSNFTLKIRSTKLEDSAMYFCASSSDSHEQFFGPGTRLTVL.

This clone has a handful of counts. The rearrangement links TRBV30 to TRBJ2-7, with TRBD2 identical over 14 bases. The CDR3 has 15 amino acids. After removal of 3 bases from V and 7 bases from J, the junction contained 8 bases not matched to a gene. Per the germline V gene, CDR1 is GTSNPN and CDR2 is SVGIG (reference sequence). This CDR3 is CAWSSGLAGGFEQYF. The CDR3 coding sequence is TGTGCCTGGAGCTCCGGACTAGCGGGGGGATTTGAGCAGTACTTC.

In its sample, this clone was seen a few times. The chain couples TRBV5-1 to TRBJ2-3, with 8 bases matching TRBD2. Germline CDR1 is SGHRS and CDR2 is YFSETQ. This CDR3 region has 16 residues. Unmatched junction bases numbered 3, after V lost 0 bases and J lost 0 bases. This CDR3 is CASSLALADSTDTQYF. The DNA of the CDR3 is TGCGCCAGCAGCTTGGCACTAGCGGATAGCACAGATACGCAGTATTTT.

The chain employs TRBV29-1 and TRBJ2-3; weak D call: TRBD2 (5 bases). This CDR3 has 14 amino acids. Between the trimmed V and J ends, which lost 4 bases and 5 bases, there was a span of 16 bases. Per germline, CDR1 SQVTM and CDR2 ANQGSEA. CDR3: CSVVKVARVDTQYF. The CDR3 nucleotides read TGCAGCGTTGTAAAAGTAGCGCGGGTAGATACGCAGTATTTT.

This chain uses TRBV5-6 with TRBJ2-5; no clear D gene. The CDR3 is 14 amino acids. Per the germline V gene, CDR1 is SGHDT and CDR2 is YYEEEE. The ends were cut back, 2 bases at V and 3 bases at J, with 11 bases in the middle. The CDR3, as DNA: TGTGCCAGCAGCTTTTGGTCCAGTAAAGAGACCCAGTACTTC. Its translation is CASSFWSSKETQYF.

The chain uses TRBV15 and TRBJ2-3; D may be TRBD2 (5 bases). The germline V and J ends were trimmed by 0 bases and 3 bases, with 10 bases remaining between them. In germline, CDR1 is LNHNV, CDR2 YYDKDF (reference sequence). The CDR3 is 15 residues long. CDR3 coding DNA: TGTGCCACCAGCAGAGAGGGAGTGGGTACAGATACGCAGTATTTT. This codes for CATSREGVGTDTQYF.

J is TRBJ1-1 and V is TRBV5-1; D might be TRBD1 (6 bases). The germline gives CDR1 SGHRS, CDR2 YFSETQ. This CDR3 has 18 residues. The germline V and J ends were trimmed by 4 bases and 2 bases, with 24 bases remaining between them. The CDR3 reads CASSVRAAGESGNTEAFF. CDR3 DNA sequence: TGCGCCAGCAGCGTTAGGGCGGCAGGGGAAAGTGGAAACACTGAAGCTTTCTTT.

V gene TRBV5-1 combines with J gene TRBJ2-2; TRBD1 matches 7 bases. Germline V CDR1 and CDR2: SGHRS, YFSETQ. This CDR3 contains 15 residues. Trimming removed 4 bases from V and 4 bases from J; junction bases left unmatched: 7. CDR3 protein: CASSGDSTLTGELFF. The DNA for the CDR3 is TGCGCCAGCAGCGGGGACAGTACTCTCACCGGGGAGCTGTTTTTT.

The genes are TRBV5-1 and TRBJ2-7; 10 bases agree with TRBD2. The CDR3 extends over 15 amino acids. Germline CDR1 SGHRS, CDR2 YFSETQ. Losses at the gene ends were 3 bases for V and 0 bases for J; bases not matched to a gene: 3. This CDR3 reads CASSSGTSDSYEQYV. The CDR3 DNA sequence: TGCGCCAGCAGCTCCGGGACTAGCGACTCCTACGAGCAGTACGTC.

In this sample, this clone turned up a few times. This chain's CDR3 is CASSLGTTQETQYF. As DNA, the CDR3 is TGTGCCAGCAGCTTGGGGACAACACAAGAGACCCAGTACTTC. The chain uses TRBV5-4 and TRBJ2-5, with D perhaps matching TRBD1 (5 bases). This CDR3 spans 14 amino acids. Trimming removed 0 bases from V and 2 bases from J, with 8 bases in between. From germline, CDR1 is SGHNT and CDR2 YYREEE (reference sequence).

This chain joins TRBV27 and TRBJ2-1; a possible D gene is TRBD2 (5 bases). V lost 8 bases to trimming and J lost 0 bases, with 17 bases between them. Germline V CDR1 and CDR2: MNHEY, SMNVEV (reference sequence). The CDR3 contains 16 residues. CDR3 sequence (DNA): TGTGCCAGCCCGAGGGCTAGCTTGAGCTCCTACAATGAGCAGTTCTTC. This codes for CASPRASLSSYNEQFF.

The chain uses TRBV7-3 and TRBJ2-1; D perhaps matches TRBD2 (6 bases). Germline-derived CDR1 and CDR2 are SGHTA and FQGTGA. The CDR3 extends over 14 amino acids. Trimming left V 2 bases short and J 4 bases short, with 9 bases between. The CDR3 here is CASSLAGNYNEQFF. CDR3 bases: TGTGCCAGCAGCTTAGCGGGGAATTACAATGAGCAGTTCTTC. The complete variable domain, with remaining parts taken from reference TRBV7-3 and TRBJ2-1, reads GAGVSQTPSNKVTEKGKYVELRCDPISGHTALYWYRQSLGQGPEFLIYFQGTGAADDSGLPNDRFFAVRPEGSVSTLKIQRTERGDSAVYLCASSLAGNYNEQFFGPGTRLTVL.

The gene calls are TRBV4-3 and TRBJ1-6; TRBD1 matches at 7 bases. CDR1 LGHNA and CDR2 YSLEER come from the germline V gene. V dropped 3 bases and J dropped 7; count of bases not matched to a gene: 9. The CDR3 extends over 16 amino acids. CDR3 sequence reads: CASSHAKLTGNSPLHF. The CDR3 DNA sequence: TGCGCCAGCAGCCACGCAAAATTGACAGGGAATTCACCCCTCCACTTT.

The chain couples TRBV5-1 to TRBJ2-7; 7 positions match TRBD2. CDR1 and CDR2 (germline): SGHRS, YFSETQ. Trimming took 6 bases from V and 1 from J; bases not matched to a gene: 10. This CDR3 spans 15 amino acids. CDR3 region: CASTLGSGDSYEQYF. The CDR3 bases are TGCGCCAGCACTTTGGGAAGCGGGGATTCCTACGAGCAGTACTTC.

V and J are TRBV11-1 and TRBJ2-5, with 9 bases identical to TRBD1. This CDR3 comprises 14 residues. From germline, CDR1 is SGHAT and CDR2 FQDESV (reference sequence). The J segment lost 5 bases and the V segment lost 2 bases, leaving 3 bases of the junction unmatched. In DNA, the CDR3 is TGTGCCAGCAGCTTATCTGGACAGGGGGAGACCCAGTACTTC. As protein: CASSLSGQGETQYF.

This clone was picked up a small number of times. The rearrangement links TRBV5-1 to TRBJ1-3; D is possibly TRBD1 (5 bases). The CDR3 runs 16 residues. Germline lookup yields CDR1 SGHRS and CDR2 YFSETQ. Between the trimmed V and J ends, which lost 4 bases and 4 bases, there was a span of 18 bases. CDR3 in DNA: TGCGCCAGCAGCCAAGGACACGACCTTCGGGGAAACACCATATATTTT. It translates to CASSQGHDLRGNTIYF.

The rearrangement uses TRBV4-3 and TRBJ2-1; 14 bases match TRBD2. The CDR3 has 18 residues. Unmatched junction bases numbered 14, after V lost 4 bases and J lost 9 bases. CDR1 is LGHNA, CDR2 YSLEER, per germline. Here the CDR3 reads CASSRDPSVGLAGGEQFF. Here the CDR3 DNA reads TGCGCCAGCAGCCGCGACCCGTCCGTCGGACTAGCGGGGGGTGAGCAGTTCTTC.

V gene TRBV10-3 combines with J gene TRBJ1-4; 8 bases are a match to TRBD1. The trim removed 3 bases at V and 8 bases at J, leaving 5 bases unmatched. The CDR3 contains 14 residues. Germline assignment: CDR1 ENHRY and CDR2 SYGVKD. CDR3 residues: CAISDPDRDEKLFF. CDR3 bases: TGTGCCATCAGTGATCCGGACAGGGACGAAAAACTGTTTTTT.

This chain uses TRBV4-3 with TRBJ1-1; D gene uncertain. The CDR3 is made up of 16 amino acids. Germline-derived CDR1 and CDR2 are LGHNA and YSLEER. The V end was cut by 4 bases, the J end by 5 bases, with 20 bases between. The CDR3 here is CASSPGRGGLRTEAFF. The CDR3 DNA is TGCGCCAGCAGCCCCGGTCGAGGTGGTTTGAGAACTGAAGCTTTCTTT.

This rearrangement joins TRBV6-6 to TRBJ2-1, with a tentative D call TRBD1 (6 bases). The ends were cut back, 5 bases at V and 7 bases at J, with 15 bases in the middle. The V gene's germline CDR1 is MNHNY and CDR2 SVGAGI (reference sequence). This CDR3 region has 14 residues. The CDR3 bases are TGTGCCAGCAGTCCGTGGACAGAAGGGAATGAGCAGTTCTTC. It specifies CASSPWTEGNEQFF.

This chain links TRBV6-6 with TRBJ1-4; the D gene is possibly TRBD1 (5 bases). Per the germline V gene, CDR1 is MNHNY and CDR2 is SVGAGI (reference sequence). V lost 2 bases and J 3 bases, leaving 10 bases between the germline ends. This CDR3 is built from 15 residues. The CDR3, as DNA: TGTGCCAGCAGTTACACGGGGGTACCTAATGAAAAACTGTTTTTT. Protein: CASSYTGVPNEKLFF.

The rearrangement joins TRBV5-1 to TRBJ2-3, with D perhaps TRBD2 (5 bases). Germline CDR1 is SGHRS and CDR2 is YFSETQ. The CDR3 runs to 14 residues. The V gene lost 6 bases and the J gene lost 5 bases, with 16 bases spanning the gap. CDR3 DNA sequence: TGCGCCAGCACCTCGGGAAGCGTTAGAGATACGCAGTATTTT. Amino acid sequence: CASTSGSVRDTQYF.

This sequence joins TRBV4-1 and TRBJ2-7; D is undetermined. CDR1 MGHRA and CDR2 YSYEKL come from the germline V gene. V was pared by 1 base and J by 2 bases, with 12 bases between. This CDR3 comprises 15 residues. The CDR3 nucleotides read TGCGCCAGCAGCCAAGCAGGATCTCCGACCTACGAGCAGTACTTC. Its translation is CASSQAGSPTYEQYF.